This passage covers 18 T cell receptor beta chains from one sample sequenced in a study of Graves' ophthalmopathy and Graves' hyperthyroidism. RNA transcripts were the source from which TCR beta CDR3 regions were amplified. RT-PCR in the first round used HTBI primers; a second-round multiplex PCR followed. One entry per CDR3 protein results from TCRdb running MiXCR on the multiplex PCR reads. Of a few hundred thousand distinct CDR3 sequences listed, about a sixth are singletons. Sequencing input: peripheral blood. These TCRs come from a woman younger than 35 with Graves' ophthalmopathy.

In its sample, this clonotype was seen many times. The chain carries TRBV5-1 and TRBJ2-7; no clear D. Trimming cost V 0 bases and J 2 bases, with 9 bases left between them. The CDR3 covers 14 residues. The germline V gene encodes CDR1 SGHRS and CDR2 YFSETQ. This CDR3 reads CASSLGLPTYEQYF. The CDR3 nucleotides are TGCGCCAGCAGCTTGGGACTTCCTACCTACGAGCAGTACTTC.

This clonotype was seen at least ten times. The chain carries TRBV2 and TRBJ1-5, with D perhaps matching TRBD1 (5 bases). Germline V gene data show CDR1 as SNHLY and CDR2 as FYNNEI. The CDR3 runs 14 residues. V was cut by 7 bases and J by 2 bases, with 12 bases left in between. The CDR3 DNA reads as TGTGCCAGCAAATGGGACCGGGGCAATCAGCCCCAGCATTTT. This sequence encodes CASKWDRGNQPQHF.

The chain carries TRBV14 and TRBJ2-5, with 7 bases lining up with TRBD1. With V trimmed by 3 bases and J by 2 bases, 9 bases remained unmatched. Germline CDR1 reads SGHDN; CDR2 reads FVKESK. This CDR3 has 16 residues. The CDR3 here is CASSHARQGRQETQYF. The CDR3 coding sequence is TGTGCCAGCAGCCACGCTAGACAGGGTCGGCAAGAGACCCAGTACTTC.

The chain is built from TRBV6-1 and TRBJ2-5, with D possibly being TRBD1 (6 bases). The CDR3 loop spans 17 amino acids. Germline V gene data show CDR1 as MNHNS and CDR2 as SASEGT. The V and J ends lost 7 bases and 2 bases respectively, with 23 bases between them. CDR3 DNA sequence: TGTGCCAGCACCAAAGTTTATGGGGGCCTAGGACAAGAGACCCAGTACTTC. Its translation is CASTKVYGGLGQETQYF.

The sample holds many counts of this clonotype. This chain joins TRBV6-6 and TRBJ2-3, with TRBD2 matching over 9 bases. The CDR3 is 15 residues long. Germline V gene lookup returns CDR1 MNHNY and CDR2 SVGAGI (reference sequence). V lost 4 bases, J lost 0 bases, and 2 bases stayed unmatched. In DNA form, the CDR3 reads TGTGCCAGCAGTTTAGCGGGAGCTAGCACAGATACGCAGTATTTT. Translating gives CASSLAGASTDTQYF.

This clonotype was counted at least ten times. The chain employs TRBV5-1 and TRBJ1-5; D is unresolved. The V gene's germline CDR1 is SGHRS and CDR2 YFSETQ. CDR3 length: 15 residues. Trimming took 4 bases from V and 5 from J, leaving 16 bases between them. The CDR3 here is CASSHRPGSDQPQHF. The CDR3 coding sequence is TGCGCCAGCAGCCACCGACCCGGGTCGGATCAGCCCCAGCATTTT. Full variable domain (remainder filled in from reference TRBV5-1 and TRBJ1-5): KAGVTQTPRYLIKTRGQQVTLSCSPISGHRSVSWYQQTPGQGLQFLFEYFSETQRNKGNFPGRFSGRQFSNSRSEMNVSTLELGDSALYLCASSHRPGSDQPQHFGDGTRLSIL.

This clonotype was seen many times. V usage is TRBV27 and J usage is TRBJ1-6, with D possibly being TRBD1 (5 bases). This CDR3 comprises 14 residues. The ends were cut back, 2 bases at V and 6 bases at J, with 8 bases in the middle. CDR1 MNHEY and CDR2 SMNVEV come from the germline V gene (reference sequence). The CDR3 coding sequence is TGTGCCAGCAGTTTACGGGGGTCTAATTCACCCCTCCACTTT. Amino acids: CASSLRGSNSPLHF.

In its sample, this clonotype was seen many times. The rearrangement links TRBV18 to TRBJ2-5; D is perhaps TRBD2 (5 bases). Trimming removed 6 bases from V and 4 bases from J, with 12 bases in between. The CDR3 consists of 13 residues. The germline V gene encodes CDR1 KGHSH and CDR2 LQKENI. This CDR3 is CASSEGLGETQYF. The CDR3 DNA reads as TGTGCCAGCTCTGAGGGTTTGGGAGAGACCCAGTACTTC.

This clonotype was seen a single time. V gene TRBV7-9 combines with J gene TRBJ2-5, with TRBD2 matching over 8 bases. This CDR3 region has 15 residues. V gave up 1 base and J gave up 3 bases; unmatched junction bases: 4. Germline V gives CDR1 SEHNR, CDR2 FQNEAQ (reference sequence). The CDR3 nucleotides read TGTGCCAGCAGCTTAGTCGGGACTAGGAAAGAGACCCAGTACTTC. This translates into CASSLVGTRKETQYF.

The chain links TRBV12-3 or TRBV12-4 to TRBJ1-1; the D is unclear. Trimming stripped 1 base from V and 0 bases from J, with 9 bases between. The CDR3 length is 15 residues. This CDR3 reads CASSLGVPLNTEAFF. CDR3 coding DNA: TGTGCCAGCAGTTTAGGGGTCCCGCTGAACACTGAAGCTTTCTTT.

This clonotype has a count of ten or more. This sequence joins TRBV12-3 or TRBV12-4 and TRBJ1-6; D is possibly TRBD1 (5 bases). The CDR3 has 19 amino acids. The V end was cut by 5 bases, the J end by 0 bases, with 20 bases between. CDR3 sequence reads: CASSPARQMGSSYNSPLHF. CDR3 nucleotide sequence: TGTGCCAGCAGTCCCGCCCGACAGATGGGGAGCTCCTATAATTCACCCCTCCACTTT.

The chain has TRBV7-9 and TRBJ1-5, with a tentative D call TRBD1 (5 bases). V shed 5 bases and J shed 3 bases, with 11 bases lying between them. Germline V gene data show CDR1 as SEHNR and CDR2 as FQNEAQ (reference sequence). This CDR3 region has 14 residues. The CDR3 here is CASSAGTDNQPQHF. The CDR3 nucleotides are TGTGCCAGCAGCGCCGGGACTGACAATCAGCCCCAGCATTTT.

This clonotype was counted many times. The genes are TRBV6-1 and TRBJ2-1, with 10 bases aligning to TRBD1. Germline V gene lookup returns CDR1 MNHNS and CDR2 SASEGT. V lost 7 bases, J lost 7 bases, and 13 bases stayed unmatched. The CDR3 covers 16 residues. CDR3 sequence (DNA): TGTGCCAGCACCCCTGGGAGGACAGGGGGACGGAATGAGCAGTTCTTC. As protein: CASTPGRTGGRNEQFF.

There are many counts of this clonotype. The V call is TRBV19, the J call TRBJ2-7; unclear D gene. The CDR3 spans 15 residues. The germline V gene encodes CDR1 LNHDA and CDR2 SQIVND (reference sequence). The V end lost 0 bases, the J end lost 11 bases, and 20 bases lay between the germline ends. The CDR3 DNA reads TGTGCCAGTAGTATAGATAGTAACGTGGGCACAAAAAAGTACTTC. Translated: CASSIDSNVGTKKYF.

The chain is built from TRBV27 and TRBJ1-5; 8 bases fit TRBD1. Per the germline V gene, CDR1 is MNHEY and CDR2 is SMNVEV (reference sequence). The ends lost 5 bases at V and 9 bases at J; junction bases unmatched: 3. The CDR3 contains 12 residues. The CDR3 sequence: CASSGQGGPQHF. The DNA of the CDR3 is TGTGCCAGCAGTGGACAGGGCGGGCCCCAGCATTTT.

This clonotype was detected many times. The chain has TRBV28 and TRBJ2-7; no reliable D call. V gave up 2 bases and J gave up 3 bases, with 8 bases separating them. In germline, CDR1 is MDHEN, CDR2 SYDVKM. There are 13 residues in the CDR3. The DNA for the CDR3 is TGTGCCAGCAGTTTAGGGAATCACTACGAGCAGTACTTC. Translation gives CASSLGNHYEQYF. The whole variable domain, remainder taken from reference TRBV28 and TRBJ2-7, is DVKVTQSSRYLVKRTGEKVFLECVQDMDHENMFWYRQDPGLGLRLIYFSYDVKMKEKGDIPEGYSVSREKKERFSLILESASTNQTSMYLCASSLGNHYEQYFGPGTRLTVT.

This rearrangement joins TRBV28 to TRBJ2-7; D is possibly TRBD1 or TRBD2 (5 bases each). The CDR3 spans 14 residues. Trimming shortened V by 7 bases and J by 1 base, and 14 bases separated the two germline ends. CDR1 MDHEN and CDR2 SYDVKM come from the germline V gene. CDR3 sequence (DNA): TGTGCCAGCACCTTGGGGACGGCGTCCTACGAGCAGTACTTC. It translates to CASTLGTASYEQYF.

The rearrangement joins TRBV12-3 or TRBV12-4 to TRBJ2-7; 7 bases agree with TRBD2. Trimming cost V 6 bases and J 5 bases; bases outside gene matches: 10. CDR3 length equals 14 residues. The CDR3 region has the DNA TGTGCCAGCAGCCCTGGGGGGAGGGTACACGAGCAGTACTTC. It encodes CASSPGGRVHEQYF.